Given below is one TCR beta chain in context. This specimen comes from a study of Graves' ophthalmopathy and Graves' hyperthyroidism. The sequenced template was RNA, covering the TCR beta CDR3 region. Amplification began with first-round RT-PCR using HTBI primers, then second-round multiplex PCR was performed. One entry per CDR3 protein results from TCRdb running MiXCR on the multiplex PCR reads. The sample includes 240,000 or so distinct CDR3 sequences, about 47% of them seen just once. The germline V gene encodes CDR1 ENHRY and CDR2 SYGVKD. The CDR3 has 15 amino acids. V lost 3 bases and J 6 bases, leaving 17 bases between the germline ends.

V and J are TRBV10-3 and TRBJ1-2; weak D call: TRBD1 (5 bases). The receptor comes from an adult man with Graves' ophthalmopathy. The sequencing sample was made of peripheral blood. In DNA form, the CDR3 reads TGTGCCATCAGTGAAGTCAGGGAGGGCAACCATGGCTACACCTTC. Its protein product is CAISEVREGNHGYTF.